This entry lists 16 T cell receptor beta chains sequenced from one sample in a study of Graves' ophthalmopathy and Graves' hyperthyroidism. For repertoire sequencing, the TCR beta CDR3 regions were amplified from RNA transcripts. The workflow started with a first-round RT-PCR run with HTBI primers and then moved on to a second-round multiplex PCR. TCRdb reprocessed the multiplex PCR reads with MiXCR, giving one entry per CDR3 protein. The table shows about 400,000 distinct CDR3 sequences, with about 21% occurring only once. Sequenced sample: peripheral blood. The receptors derive from a woman between 18 and 29 years old with stable Graves' hyperthyroidism.

This clonotype came up a few times. This chain links TRBV7-2 with TRBJ1-2, with D maybe TRBD1 (5 bases). This CDR3 has 15 residues. The V end lost 1 base, the J end lost 8 bases, and 17 bases lay between the germline ends. Looked up from germline, CDR1 is SGHTA and CDR2 is FQGNSA. Written as DNA, the CDR3 is TGTGCCAGCAGCTTAGTTAGCGGCGGGGGATACGGCTACACCTTC. Residues: CASSLVSGGGYGYTF.

The V and J genes are TRBV6-9 and TRBJ1-1; D is unresolved. The CDR3 runs 10 residues. V lost 3 bases and J 10 bases, leaving 6 bases between the germline ends. Per germline, CDR1 MNHGY and CDR2 SVAAGI. CDR3: CASSYDLAFF. CDR3 DNA sequence: TGTGCCAGCAGTTACGACTTAGCTTTCTTT.

In its sample, this clonotype was seen many times. The V gene is TRBV27, the J gene TRBJ2-4; no clear D gene. Germline CDR1 MNHEY, CDR2 SMNVEV (reference sequence). V lost 3 bases and J 5 bases, leaving 14 bases between the germline ends. The CDR3 has 15 residues. The CDR3 bases are TGTGCCAGCAGTTTCAGGCCCCCGGCGGAAAACATTCAGTACTTC. This translates into CASSFRPPAENIQYF.

This clonotype was counted ten times or more. The chain has TRBV12-3 or TRBV12-4 and TRBJ2-7; D may be TRBD1 (6 bases). There are 14 residues in the CDR3. Trimming removed 2 bases from V and 1 base from J, with 9 bases in between. The CDR3 is CASSLPGQSYEQYF. CDR3 in DNA: TGTGCCAGCAGTTTACCCGGACAGTCCTACGAGCAGTACTTC.

This clonotype was detected a few times. The V gene is TRBV6-2 or TRBV6-3, the J gene TRBJ2-2, with 14 bases matching TRBD2. V trimming: 5 bases; J trimming: 2 bases; junction bases outside the gene matches: 4. The CDR3 has 17 residues. Germline loops: CDR1 MNHEY, CDR2 SVGEGT. The chain's CDR3 is CASSGLAGGYNTGELFF. CDR3 sequence (DNA): TGTGCCAGCAGTGGACTAGCGGGAGGTTATAACACCGGGGAGCTGTTTTTT.

This clonotype was observed many times. The chain is built from TRBV2 and TRBJ1-2; 7 positions agree with TRBD1. This CDR3 spans 12 amino acids. After removal of 6 bases from V and 6 bases from J, the junction contained 4 bases not matched to a gene. The V gene's germline CDR1 is SNHLY and CDR2 FYNNEI. As DNA, the CDR3 is TGTGCCAGCAGAACCGGGACAGATGGCTACACCTTC. It yields the protein CASRTGTDGYTF.

This clonotype was counted ten times or more. The rearrangement uses TRBV20-1 and TRBJ2-5, with no clear D. Germline V gene sequence: CDR1 DFQATT, CDR2 SNEGSKA (reference sequence). V lost 0 bases and J 7 bases, leaving 12 bases between the germline ends. The CDR3 extends over 13 amino acids. DNA of the CDR3: TGCAGTGCTAGAGATCGCAGTTCTCTGACCCAGTACTTC. The encoded protein is CSARDRSSLTQYF.

This clonotype was counted many times. The chain is built from TRBV20-1 and TRBJ2-5; D is undetermined. V shed 1 base and J shed 3 bases, with 3 bases lying between them. The CDR3 contains 11 residues. CDR1 and CDR2 from the germline V gene are DFQATT and SNEGSKA (reference sequence). The CDR3 spells CSARVKETQYF. CDR3 bases: TGCAGTGCTAGAGTAAAAGAGACCCAGTACTTC.

The table lists this clonotype with many counts. The chain joins TRBV19 to TRBJ1-5; D uncertain. The CDR3 is 14 amino acids. Germline V gene sequence: CDR1 LNHDA, CDR2 SQIVND (reference sequence). V was pared by 1 base and J by 5 bases, with 9 bases between. This chain's CDR3 is CASSIGRRDQPQHF. The CDR3 DNA reads as TGTGCCAGTAGTATAGGACGGCGGGATCAGCCCCAGCATTTT.

This clonotype has ten or more counts. V gene TRBV28 combines with J gene TRBJ1-2, with 8 bases lining up with TRBD1. Germline-derived CDR1 and CDR2 are MDHEN and SYDVKM. The CDR3 length is 16 residues. The V segment lost 7 bases and the J segment 8 bases; nucleotides outside the gene matches: 18. CDR3 in amino acids: CASTRGDRLRARGYTF. The CDR3 nucleotides are TGTGCCAGCACGCGGGGGGACAGGTTAAGAGCGAGGGGCTACACCTTC.

This clonotype was detected many times. The chain carries TRBV10-3 and TRBJ2-7, with D perhaps matching TRBD1 (6 bases). V was cut by 11 bases and J by 5 bases, with 22 bases left in between. CDR3 length: 14 residues. Germline CDR1 is ENHRY and CDR2 is SYGVKD. The CDR3 DNA reads as TGTGCCTCCACATGGACAGCAAAAGGCGACGAGCAGTACTTC. Protein sequence: CASTWTAKGDEQYF.

V is TRBV20-1 and J is TRBJ1-2, with D possibly TRBD1 on 6 matching bases. Germline V CDR1 and CDR2: DFQATT, SNEGSKA (reference sequence). This CDR3 is 11 amino acids long. V dropped 7 bases and J dropped 5 bases, with 11 bases sitting between them. This CDR3 reads CSVWTAYGYTF. CDR3 coding DNA: TGCAGTGTTTGGACAGCTTATGGCTACACCTTC.

This clonotype has ten or more counts. The gene calls are TRBV6-2 or TRBV6-3 and TRBJ2-5, with D tentatively TRBD2 (6 bases). CDR3 length: 15 residues. V was shortened by 6 bases and J by 0 bases, with 14 bases between the two germline ends. Germline V gene lookup returns CDR1 MNHEY and CDR2 SVGEGT. The CDR3 reads CASRGEAGNQETQYF. Here the CDR3 DNA reads TGTGCCAGCAGGGGGGAGGCAGGAAACCAAGAGACCCAGTACTTC.

Ten or more counts support this clonotype. The chain carries TRBV2 and TRBJ1-3; 8 bases map to TRBD1. The ends lost 2 bases at V and 2 bases at J; junction bases unmatched: 8. Germline loops: CDR1 SNHLY, CDR2 FYNNEI. This CDR3 region has 17 residues. The CDR3 coding sequence is TGTGCCAGCAGTGAATCCGGGACAGGCAAAACTGGAAACACCATATATTTT. This translates into CASSESGTGKTGNTIYF.

This chain uses TRBV12-3 or TRBV12-4 with TRBJ1-6, with TRBD1 identical over 7 bases. This CDR3 comprises 18 residues. Germline trimming cut 3 bases from V and 1 base from J; bases unmatched to any gene: 9. DNA for the CDR3: TGTGCCAGCAGTTTCGGCAGGGGGTTCGGGTCCTATAATTCACCCCTCCACTTT. Residues: CASSFGRGFGSYNSPLHF.

This clonotype was counted ten times or more. The chain has TRBV7-2 and TRBJ2-7, with a tentative D call TRBD1 (5 bases). V lost 0 bases, J lost 0 bases, and 12 bases lay in between. Germline V CDR1 and CDR2: SGHTA, FQGNSA. CDR3 length equals 16 residues. Here the CDR3 DNA reads TGTGCCAGCAGCTTAGCCGGTACAGGACCCTCCTACGAGCAGTACTTC. It yields the protein CASSLAGTGPSYEQYF.